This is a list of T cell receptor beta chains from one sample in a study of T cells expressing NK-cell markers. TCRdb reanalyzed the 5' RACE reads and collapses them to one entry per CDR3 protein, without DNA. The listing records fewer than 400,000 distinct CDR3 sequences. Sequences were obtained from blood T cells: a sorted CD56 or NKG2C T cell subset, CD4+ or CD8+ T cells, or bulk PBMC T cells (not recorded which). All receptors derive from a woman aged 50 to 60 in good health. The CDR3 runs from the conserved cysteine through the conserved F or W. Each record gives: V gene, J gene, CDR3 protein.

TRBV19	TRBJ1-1	CASSTSLGTEAFF
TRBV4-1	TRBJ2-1	CASSQDPLAGNEQFF
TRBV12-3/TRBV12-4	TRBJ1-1	CASVLSPFIEAFF
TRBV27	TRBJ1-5	CASSFSWDSNQPQHF
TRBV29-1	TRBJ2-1	CSVVFSLAGAEQFF
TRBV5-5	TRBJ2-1	CASSLTSASFYNEQFF
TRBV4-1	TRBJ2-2	CASSPYDGDNTGELFF
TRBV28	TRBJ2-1	CASSLPTPGNEQFF
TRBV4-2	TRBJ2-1	CASSQETSGRFNEQFF
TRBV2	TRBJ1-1	CASSEGSRNTEAFF
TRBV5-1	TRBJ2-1	CASSLGGQGKEEQFF
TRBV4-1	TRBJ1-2	CASSQAWGQSNYGYTF
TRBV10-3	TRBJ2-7	CAISESRDEQYF
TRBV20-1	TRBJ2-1	CSARDLQGWRNNEQFF
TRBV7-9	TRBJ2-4	CASSFNGAKNIQYF
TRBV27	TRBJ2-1	CASSLSTSGRAGQFF
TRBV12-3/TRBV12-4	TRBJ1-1	CASRGTGVMNTEAFF
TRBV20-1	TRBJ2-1	CSARAGTDPGLTRIPYNEQFF
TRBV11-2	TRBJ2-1	CASRTSGPEQFF
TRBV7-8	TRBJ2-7	CASSLFDSGSYEQYF